The 18 T cell receptor beta chains reported below all come from one sample, sequenced in a study of shared clonotypes between healthy human individuals. Measured with immunoSEQ multiplex PCR; TCRdb has only the in-frame clones, and not every one. The sample yields about 2 million clones, about 95% seen once. In the naive CD8 group, cells lacked CD45RO and were positively selected for CCR7, so terminally differentiated effector memory CD45RA+ cells were left out. The sequenced material came from naive CD8+ T cells sorted from blood. The source of these receptors is a young man in good health.

The V call is TRBV10-1, the J call TRBJ2-7; D possibly matches TRBD1 or TRBD2 (5 bases each). V shed 3 bases and J shed 2 bases, with 14 bases lying between them. This CDR3 is built from 15 residues. Germline V CDR1 and CDR2: WNHNN, SYGVQD (reference sequence). The CDR3 is CASSERGTLPYEQYF. In DNA form, the CDR3 reads TGCGCCAGCAGTGAACGAGGGACGCTTCCCTACGAGCAGTACTTC.

The V gene is TRBV10-2, the J gene TRBJ2-7; D not resolved. CDR1 is WSHSY, CDR2 SAAADI, per germline. The CDR3 consists of 15 residues. V was cut by 0 bases and J by 3 bases, with 12 bases left in between. This CDR3 is CASSESMAAFYEQYF. The CDR3 DNA is TGCGCCAGCAGTGAGTCGATGGCAGCATTCTACGAGCAGTACTTC.

This chain connects TRBV13 to TRBJ1-2; 7 bases align to TRBD1. The CDR3 is 15 amino acids. Germline V gives CDR1 PRHDT, CDR2 FYEKMQ (reference sequence). Trimming removed 5 bases from V and 4 bases from J; junction bases left unmatched: 10. The DNA for the CDR3 is TGTGCCAGCAGCCAACGGGACTCAGGGGGCTATGGCTACACCTTC. It encodes CASSQRDSGGYGYTF. Together with reference TRBV13 and TRBJ1-2, the CDR3 gives the full variable domain: AAGVIQSPRHLIKEKRETATLKCYPIPRHDTVYWYQQGPGQDPQFLISFYEKMQSDKGSIPDRFSAQQFSDYHSELNMSSLELGDSALYFCASSQRDSGGYGYTFGSGTRLTVV.

V is TRBV7-9 and J is TRBJ2-1; possibly TRBD2 for D (6 bases). V was cut by 2 bases and J by 3 bases, with 14 bases left in between. This CDR3 has 16 residues. CDR1 is SEHNR and CDR2 is FQNEAQ in the germline V gene (reference sequence). CDR3 nucleotide sequence: TGTGCCAGCAGCTTATCGACGGGAGCGGTCTACAATGAGCAGTTCTTC. This translates into CASSLSTGAVYNEQFF. Drawing the rest from reference TRBV7-9 and TRBJ2-1, the complete variable domain is DTGVSQNPRHKITKRGQNVTFRCDPISEHNRLYWYRQTLGQGPEFLTYFQNEAQLEKSRLLSDRFSAERPKGSFSTLEIQRTEQGDSAMYLCASSLSTGAVYNEQFFGPGTRLTVL.

The V gene is TRBV7-8, the J gene TRBJ2-1; D perhaps matches TRBD1 (5 bases). Germline V gene sequence: CDR1 SGHVS, CDR2 FQNEAQ. The CDR3 is made up of 12 amino acids. The V gene lost 5 bases and the J gene lost 7 bases, with 9 bases spanning the gap. The CDR3 reads CASSPGSNEQFF. The CDR3 DNA is TGTGCCAGCAGCCCAGGGTCGAATGAGCAGTTCTTC.

This clone was counted a single time. The CDR3: CASDAYEQYF. CDR3 DNA: TGTGCCAGCGACGCCTACGAGCAGTACTTC. This chain links TRBV6-1 with TRBJ2-7; D remains unclear. Trimming removed 8 bases at V and 2 bases at J, with 4 bases between. The CDR3 runs to 10 residues. The germline V gene encodes CDR1 MNHNS and CDR2 SASEGT.

V is TRBV6-1 and J is TRBJ2-1; 7 nucleotides line up with TRBD2. This CDR3 region has 15 residues. Trimming removed 6 bases from V and 3 bases from J; junction bases left unmatched: 8. CDR1 MNHNS and CDR2 SASEGT come from the germline V gene. CDR3 sequence: CASRPKSGDYNEQFF. The CDR3 DNA follows: TGTGCCAGCAGACCTAAGAGCGGGGACTACAATGAGCAGTTCTTC.

This chain links TRBV7-2 with TRBJ2-1, with TRBD2 matching over 11 bases. V shed 1 base, J shed 0 bases, and the junction held 8 bases outside the gene matches. Germline V gene sequence: CDR1 SGHTA, CDR2 FQGNSA. The CDR3 totals 19 residues. CDR3 nucleotide sequence: TGTGCCAGCAGCTTAGTTGCACTAGCGGGAGTCAGCTCCTACAATGAGCAGTTCTTC. This translates into CASSLVALAGVSSYNEQFF.

This rearrangement joins TRBV6-5 to TRBJ1-1; no clear D gene. The length of the CDR3 is 13 residues. CDR1 MNHEY and CDR2 SVGAGI come from the germline V gene. Trimming left V 2 bases short and J 6 bases short, with 10 bases between. The CDR3 DNA reads TGTGCCAGCAGTTACGGTGCGGTCTCTGAAGCTTTCTTT. Its translation is CASSYGAVSEAFF.

A remark on this clone: Other DNA sequences in this sample translate to the same CDR3. V and J are TRBV27 and TRBJ2-7; 7 nucleotides match TRBD2. V shed 2 bases and J 7 bases; nucleotides not matched to a gene: 5. CDR3 length: 13 amino acids. CDR1 is MNHEY and CDR2 is SMNVEV in the germline V gene (reference sequence). DNA for the CDR3: TGTGCCAGCAGTTTAGCGGGAGTAGGGGAGCAGTACTTC. This gives the protein CASSLAGVGEQYF.

The chain links TRBV4-3 to TRBJ2-2; possibly TRBD2 for D (5 bases). V shed 0 bases and J shed 3 bases, with 14 bases lying between them. In germline, CDR1 is LGHNA, CDR2 YSLEER. The CDR3 sequence is 17 residues long. The CDR3 nucleotides read TGCGCCAGCAGCCAAGATTTGCAGGACTTTTACACCGGGGAGCTGTTTTTT. Its translation: CASSQDLQDFYTGELFF.

In its sample, this clone was seen once. This rearrangement joins TRBV6-1 to TRBJ1-1; the D is unclear. The V gene's germline CDR1 is MNHNS and CDR2 SASEGT. V gave up 4 bases and J gave up 6 bases, with 12 bases separating them. The CDR3 extends over 13 amino acids. CDR3: CASSVLGSAEAFF. In nucleotides, the CDR3 is TGTGCCAGCAGTGTACTCGGATCGGCTGAAGCTTTCTTT.

The V call is TRBV7-8, the J call TRBJ1-3; D is perhaps TRBD1 (5 bases). The V gene lost 3 bases and the J gene lost 0 bases, with 12 bases spanning the gap. The germline V gene encodes CDR1 SGHVS and CDR2 FQNEAQ. This CDR3 region has 16 residues. CDR3 sequence (DNA): TGTGCCAGCAGCTTGGGGGACCTCCTCTCTGGAAACACCATATATTTT. Its translation is CASSLGDLLSGNTIYF.

The chain recombines TRBV9 with TRBJ1-2; maybe TRBD1 (5 bases). Germline V gene data show CDR1 as SGDLS and CDR2 as YYNGEE. CDR3 length: 13 residues. Trimming cost V 8 bases and J 5 bases, with 16 bases left between them. In DNA form, the CDR3 reads TGTGCCAGTGTGAAGGGGCAGGGATATGGCTACACCTTC. Translating it yields CASVKGQGYGYTF.

V and J are TRBV5-1 and TRBJ2-7; the D is unclear. The CDR3 contains 15 residues. From germline, CDR1 is SGHRS and CDR2 YFSETQ. Trimming stripped 4 bases from V and 2 bases from J, with 16 bases between. The CDR3 DNA is TGCGCCAGCAGCCCGACGGATCCCCTAGCCTACGAGCAGTACTTC. Protein product: CASSPTDPLAYEQYF.

The V gene is TRBV14, the J gene TRBJ2-3; TRBD1 matches 8 bases. Per the germline V gene, CDR1 is SGHDN and CDR2 is FVKESK. V was clipped by 2 bases and J by 2 bases; unmatched bases: 15. The CDR3 totals 19 residues. CDR3: CASSQMIESVGQATDTQYF. CDR3 in DNA: TGTGCCAGCAGCCAAATGATAGAGAGTGTGGGACAGGCCACAGATACGCAGTATTTT.

The chain combines TRBV5-1 with TRBJ2-7; possibly TRBD1 or TRBD2 for D (5 bases each). V was pared by 5 bases and J by 2 bases, with 14 bases between. Per the germline V gene, CDR1 is SGHRS and CDR2 is YFSETQ. CDR3 size: 14 residues. The CDR3 DNA reads as TGCGCCAGCAGTCCTAACCTGGGGGCCTACGAGCAGTACTTC. Protein sequence: CASSPNLGAYEQYF.

As to this clone: At the DNA level, this CDR3 is encoded by other sequences in the same sample as well. This chain joins TRBV6-5 and TRBJ2-2; TRBD1 might be the D (5 bases). Germline lookup yields CDR1 MNHEY and CDR2 SVGAGI. Trimming left V 5 bases short and J 6 bases short, with 7 bases between. The CDR3 spans 12 residues. CDR3: CASSTGSGELFF. CDR3 sequence (DNA): TGTGCCAGCAGTACAGGATCCGGGGAGCTGTTTTTT.